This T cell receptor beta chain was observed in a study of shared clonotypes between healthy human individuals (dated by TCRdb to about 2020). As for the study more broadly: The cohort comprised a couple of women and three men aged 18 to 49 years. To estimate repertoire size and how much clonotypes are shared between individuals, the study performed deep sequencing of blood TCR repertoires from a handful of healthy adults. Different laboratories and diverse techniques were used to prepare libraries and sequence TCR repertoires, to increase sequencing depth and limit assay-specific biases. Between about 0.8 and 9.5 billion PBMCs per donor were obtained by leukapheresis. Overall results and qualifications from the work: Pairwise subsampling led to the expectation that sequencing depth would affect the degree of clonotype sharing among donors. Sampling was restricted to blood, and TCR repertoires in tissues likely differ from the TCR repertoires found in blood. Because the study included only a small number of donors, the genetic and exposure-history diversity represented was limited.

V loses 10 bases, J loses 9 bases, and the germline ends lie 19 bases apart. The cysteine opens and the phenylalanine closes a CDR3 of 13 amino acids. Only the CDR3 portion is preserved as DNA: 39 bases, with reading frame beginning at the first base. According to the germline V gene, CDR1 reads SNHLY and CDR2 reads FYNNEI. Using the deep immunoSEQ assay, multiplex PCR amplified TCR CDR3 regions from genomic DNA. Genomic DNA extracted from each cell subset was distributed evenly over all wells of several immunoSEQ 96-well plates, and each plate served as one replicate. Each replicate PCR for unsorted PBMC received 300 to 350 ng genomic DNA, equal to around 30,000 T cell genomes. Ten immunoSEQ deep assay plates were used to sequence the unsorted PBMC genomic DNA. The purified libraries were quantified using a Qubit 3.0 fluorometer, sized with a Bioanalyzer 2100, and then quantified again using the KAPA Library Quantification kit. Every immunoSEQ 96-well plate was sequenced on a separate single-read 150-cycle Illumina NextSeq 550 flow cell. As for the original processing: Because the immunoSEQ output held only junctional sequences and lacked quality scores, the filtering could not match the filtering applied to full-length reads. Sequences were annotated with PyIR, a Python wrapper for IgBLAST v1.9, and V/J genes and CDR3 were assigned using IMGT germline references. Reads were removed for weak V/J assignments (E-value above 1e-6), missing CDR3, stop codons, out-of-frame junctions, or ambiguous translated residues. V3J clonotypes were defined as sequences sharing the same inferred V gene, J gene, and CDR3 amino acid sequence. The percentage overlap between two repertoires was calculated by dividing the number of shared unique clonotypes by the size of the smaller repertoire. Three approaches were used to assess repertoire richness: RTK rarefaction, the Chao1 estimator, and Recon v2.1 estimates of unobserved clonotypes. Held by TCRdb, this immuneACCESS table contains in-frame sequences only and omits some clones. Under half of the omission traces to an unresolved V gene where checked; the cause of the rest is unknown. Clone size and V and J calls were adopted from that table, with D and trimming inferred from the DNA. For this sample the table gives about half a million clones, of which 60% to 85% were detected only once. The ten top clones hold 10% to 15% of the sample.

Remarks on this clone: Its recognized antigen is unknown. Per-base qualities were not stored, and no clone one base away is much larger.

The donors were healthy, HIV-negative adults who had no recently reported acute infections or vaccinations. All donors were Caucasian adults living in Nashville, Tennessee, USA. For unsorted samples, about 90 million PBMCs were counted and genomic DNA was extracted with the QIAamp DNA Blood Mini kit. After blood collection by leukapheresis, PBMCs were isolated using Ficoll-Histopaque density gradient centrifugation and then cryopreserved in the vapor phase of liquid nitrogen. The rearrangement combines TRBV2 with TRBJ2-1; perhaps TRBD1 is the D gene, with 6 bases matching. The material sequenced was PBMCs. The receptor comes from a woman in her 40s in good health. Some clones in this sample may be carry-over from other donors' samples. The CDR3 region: CAILRGPWLEQFF. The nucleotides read TGTGCCATCCTCAGGGGTCCCTGGCTTGAGCAGTTCTTC. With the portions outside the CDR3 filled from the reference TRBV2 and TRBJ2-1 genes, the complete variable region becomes EPEVTQTPSHQVTQMGQEVILRCVPISNHLYFYWYRQILGQKVEFLVSFYNNEISEKSEIFDDQFSVERPDGSNFTLKIRSTKLEDSAMYFCAILRGPWLEQFFGPGTRLTVL.